Listed below are T cell receptor beta chains from one sample, sequenced in a study of molecular identifiers for immune sequencing clone quantification. TCRdb itself ran the PCR reads through MiXCR, one entry per CDR3 protein. The data hold about 640,000 distinct CDR3 sequences, with 15% to 20% observed a single time. The sample consisted of naive CD8+ T cells from blood, with Jurkat cell RNA spiked in. The receptor source for this set is a human donor in good health. Some libraries in this study had Jurkat cell RNA spiked in. CDR3s include the opening cysteine and the closing phenylalanine or tryptophan.

>TRBJ2-7|TRBV25-1
CASSDMGDLLFEQYF
>TRBJ2-7|TRBV20-1
CSASTVLGESYEQYF
>TRBJ1-4|TRBV27
CASSLLSRGEKLFF
>TRBJ1-5|TRBV28
CASSLYGQTNQPQHF
>TRBJ2-1|TRBV30
CAWTHRGSEQFF
>TRBJ2-1|TRBV7-9
CASTSVGPRTDEQFF
>TRBJ2-1|TRBV24-1
CATSGAGGYEQFF
>TRBJ2-1|TRBV29-1
CSVDGWDRVASGAYNEQFF
>TRBJ1-6|TRBV5-1
CASSSGTGGSYSPLHF
>TRBJ2-3|TRBV6-1
CASSERGGFTDTQYF
>TRBJ1-1|TRBV7-2
CASSLYGEWAGTEAFF
>TRBJ2-5|TRBV27
CASGGLETQYF
>TRBJ2-3|TRBV4-3
CASSRYWPSTDTQYF
>TRBJ2-5|TRBV9
CASSVLAGFGGETQCF
>TRBJ2-5|TRBV9
CASSPSEWDQETQYF
>TRBJ2-7|TRBV29-1
CSVEVRAEQYF
>TRBJ2-7|TRBV11-2
CASSLVVDAAEYEQYF
>TRBJ1-1|TRBV10-3
CAISESGAMNTEAFF
>TRBJ2-6|TRBV27
CASSQYGANVLTF
>TRBJ2-3|TRBV19
CASTQGLAATDTQYF
>TRBJ1-2|TRBV19
CASSITQSSGYTF
>TRBJ1-5|TRBV6-4
CACSDDWAGGRLDQPQHF
>TRBJ2-3|TRBV4-1
CASKGGGGAYTQYF